These 10 T cell receptor beta chains share one sample of origin, sequenced in a study of T-cell reconstitution after alpha-beta-depleted transplantation in children. For TCRbeta, the library was prepared with unique molecular identifiers. MiXCR, run by TCRdb on the PCR reads, gives a single entry per CDR3 protein. The data hold 95,000 to 120,000 distinct CDR3 sequences, with 5% to 7% observed a single time. This specimen consisted of PBMCs, mostly from graft donor cells, obtained 360 days after TCRalphabeta/CD19-depleted stem cell transplant. These receptors all come from a male patient aged 2 to 10 who had a stem cell transplant for acute lymphoblastic leukemia, so the T cells may come from the graft donor.

This clonotype was observed a handful of times. This chain joins TRBV2 and TRBJ2-7; D is unclear. V was cut by 10 bases and J by 5 bases, with 9 bases left in between. Per the germline V gene, CDR1 is SNHLY and CDR2 is FYNNEI. This CDR3 has 10 residues. For the CDR3, the DNA is TGTGCCACAGGTTGGGACGAGCAGTACTTC. It is translated as CATGWDEQYF.

Comment on this clonotype: This may come from a read error, since a much larger clone is one base off. The chain links TRBV2 to TRBJ2-7; weak D call: TRBD2 (5 bases). Germline V gene lookup returns CDR1 SNHLY and CDR2 FYNNEI. The V gene lost 6 bases and the J gene lost 0 bases, with 9 bases spanning the gap. This CDR3 has 13 residues. The CDR3: CASRWRASYEQYF. The DNA for the CDR3 is TGTGCCAGCAGATGGCGGGCCTCCTACGAGCAGTACTTC.

Many counts were recorded for this clonotype. This rearrangement joins TRBV4-3 to TRBJ1-6; D perhaps matches TRBD1 (5 bases). This CDR3 has 12 residues. Trimming pared 4 bases from V and 10 bases from J, leaving 8 bases between. Germline values: CDR1 LGHNA, CDR2 YSLEER. In DNA form, the CDR3 reads TGCGCCAGCAGCCCAGGGAGATCACCCCTCCACTTT. Its translation: CASSPGRSPLHF.

This clonotype came up a few times. The rearrangement links TRBV20-1 to TRBJ1-5; 10 bases fit TRBD1. With 3 bases clipped from V and 2 bases from J, the junction kept 7 bases outside the gene matches. The CDR3 spans 16 residues. Germline CDR1 is DFQATT and CDR2 is SNEGSKA (reference sequence). CDR3 coding DNA: TGCAGTGCTAGCCGCGACAGGGGGCTTGGCAATCAGCCCCAGCATTTT. Its translation is CSASRDRGLGNQPQHF.

V usage is TRBV5-1 and J usage is TRBJ2-1, with D possibly being TRBD2 (5 bases). The germline V gene has CDR1 SGHRS and CDR2 YFSETQ. There are 14 residues in the CDR3. The V and J ends lost 2 bases and 8 bases respectively, with 14 bases between them. As DNA, the CDR3 is TGCGCCAGCAGCTTCGGGGTGGGAAGCTATGAGCAGTTCTTC. Amino acids: CASSFGVGSYEQFF.

This clonotype showed up many times. In nucleotides, the CDR3 is TGTGCCAGCAGCTTAGAGTACGGCGGGGAGCTGTTTTTT. This sequence encodes CASSLEYGGELFF. The chain links TRBV11-2 to TRBJ2-2, with D uncertain. With 0 bases removed from V and 7 bases from J, the gap between germline ends came to 6 bases. Germline-derived CDR1 and CDR2 are SGHAT and FQNNGV. The CDR3 loop spans 13 amino acids.

A few counts support this clonotype. This chain connects TRBV7-2 to TRBJ1-2, with a weak D call TRBD1 (6 bases). This CDR3 region has 15 residues. The V end was cut by 3 bases, the J end by 3 bases, with 14 bases between. Per germline, CDR1 SGHTA and CDR2 FQGNSA. The CDR3 spells CASSFGGGAHYGYTF. The CDR3 region has the DNA TGTGCCAGCAGCTTTGGTGGGGGGGCTCACTATGGCTACACCTTC.

The sample holds many counts of this clonotype. The rearrangement joins TRBV20-1 to TRBJ2-1; perhaps TRBD1 as D (6 bases). Germline CDR1 and CDR2: DFQATT and SNEGSKA (reference sequence). This CDR3 spans 14 amino acids. The V gene lost 0 bases and the J gene lost 4 bases, with 10 bases spanning the gap. The CDR3 region is CSARDSDRYNEQFF. The DNA for the CDR3 is TGCAGTGCTAGAGATTCGGACAGATACAATGAGCAGTTCTTC.

This chain connects TRBV28 to TRBJ2-7, with 8 bases aligning to TRBD1. The CDR3 loop spans 16 amino acids. The ends lost 5 bases at V and 1 base at J; junction bases unmatched: 10. Germline V gene data show CDR1 as MDHEN and CDR2 as SYDVKM. The DNA for the CDR3 is TGTGCCAGCAGTAGTCCAGGGGGCGCGTTTTCCTACGAGCAGTACTTC. Translating it yields CASSSPGGAFSYEQYF.

J is TRBJ2-7 and V is TRBV11-3, with D unresolved. From germline, CDR1 is SGHNT and CDR2 YENEEA. V was clipped by 5 bases and J by 0 bases, with 11 bases between them. CDR3 length: 14 residues. CDR3 sequence (DNA): TGTGCCAGCAGCACGGACGGAAACTCCTACGAGCAGTACTTC. Protein: CASSTDGNSYEQYF. Complete variable domain (other parts from reference TRBV11-3 and TRBJ2-7): EAGVVQSPRYKIIEKKQPVAFWCNPISGHNTLYWYLQNLGQGPELLIRYENEEAVDDSQLPKDRFSAERLKGVDSTLKIQPAELGDSAVYLCASSTDGNSYEQYFGPGTRLTVT.